These 20 T cell receptor beta chains originate from one sample sequenced in a study of control samples from healthy donors and cancer patients. Sequenced by immunoSEQ multiplex PCR; TCRdb stores in-frame clones only, minus some. The table lists roughly 100,000 clones, around 89% of them singletons. Input material: PBMCs. Receptor source: a man aged 55-75 years with lung cancer.

This rearrangement joins TRBV6-5 to TRBJ1-1; 9 bases are a match to TRBD1. V shed 7 bases, J shed 10 bases, and the junction held 7 bases outside the gene matches. Germline-derived CDR1 and CDR2 are MNHEY and SVGAGI. The length of the CDR3 is 12 residues. As DNA, the CDR3 is TGTGCCAGCATCACGGACAGGGGCGTAGCTTTCTTT. This gives the protein CASITDRGVAFF.

The chain combines TRBV4-1 with TRBJ1-5, with D unresolved. Germline loops: CDR1 MGHRA, CDR2 YSYEKL. This CDR3 contains 13 residues. V was cut by 0 bases and J by 5 bases, with 5 bases left in between. The chain's CDR3 is CASSQDGYQPQHF. In DNA, the CDR3 is TGCGCCAGCAGCCAAGACGGTTATCAGCCCCAGCATTTT.

This chain uses TRBV5-6 with TRBJ2-5, with a possible D match to TRBD1 (5 bases). Germline values: CDR1 SGHDT, CDR2 YYEEEE. The CDR3 runs to 14 residues. Trimming left V 4 bases short and J 1 base short, with 11 bases between. In DNA form, the CDR3 reads TGTGCCAGCAGCCGCCCGACAGTCCAAGAGACCCAGTACTTC. Translating it yields CASSRPTVQETQYF.

V gene TRBV18 combines with J gene TRBJ2-2, with 7 bases fitting TRBD1. Germline V CDR1 and CDR2: KGHSH, LQKENI. The CDR3 spans 16 residues. The V and J ends lost 0 bases and 0 bases, in that order; junction bases with no gene match: 1. The CDR3 bases are TGTGCCAGCTCACCACCCGGGACAGCGAACACCGGGGAGCTGTTTTTT. Residues: CASSPPGTANTGELFF.

The V gene is TRBV6-6, the J gene TRBJ2-2; D might be TRBD1 or TRBD2, each matching 5 bases. Germline lookup yields CDR1 MNHNY and CDR2 SVGAGI (reference sequence). This CDR3 contains 14 residues. The germline V and J ends were trimmed by 6 bases and 4 bases, with 12 bases remaining between them. This CDR3 reads CASSRKGSTGELFF. For the CDR3, the DNA is TGTGCCAGCAGCAGAAAGGGGAGCACCGGGGAGCTGTTTTTT.

This clone appeared a single time. The gene calls are TRBV5-1 and TRBJ2-2; the D is unclear. CDR1 SGHRS and CDR2 YFSETQ come from the germline V gene. The CDR3 contains 15 residues. Trimming shortened V by 0 bases and J by 4 bases, and 10 bases separated the two germline ends. The CDR3 DNA reads as TGCGCCAGCAGCTTGGGGACGGTTTTCACCGGGGAGCTGTTTTTT. It codes for CASSLGTVFTGELFF.

The rearrangement uses TRBV6-5 and TRBJ1-5; D gene unclear. CDR1 is MNHEY, CDR2 SVGAGI, per germline. Trimming removed 2 bases at V and 6 bases at J, with 14 bases between. This CDR3 comprises 15 residues. Here the CDR3 DNA reads TGTGCCAGCAGTTACACCCGGGAGGAAGGTCAGCCCCAGCATTTT. Translated, it gives CASSYTREEGQPQHF.

This chain joins TRBV5-1 and TRBJ2-1; tentatively, D is TRBD1 (5 bases). V dropped 1 base and J dropped 1 base, with 9 bases sitting between them. Germline assignment: CDR1 SGHRS and CDR2 YFSETQ. The CDR3 is 15 amino acids. CDR3 in amino acids: CASSLPRGSYNEQFF. CDR3 coding DNA: TGCGCCAGCAGCTTGCCTAGGGGTTCCTACAATGAGCAGTTCTTC.

V gene TRBV2 combines with J gene TRBJ1-1; D not resolved. Trimming removed 4 bases from V and 0 bases from J, with 6 bases in between. This CDR3 has 13 residues. The germline CDR1 and CDR2 sequences are SNHLY and FYNNEI. This chain's CDR3 is CASSGTVNTEAFF. The CDR3, as DNA: TGTGCCAGCAGTGGGACGGTGAACACTGAAGCTTTCTTT.

This chain connects TRBV2 to TRBJ1-6; weak D call: TRBD1 (6 bases). CDR1 and CDR2 (germline): SNHLY, FYNNEI. Trimming took 8 bases from V and 13 from J, leaving 15 bases between them. The CDR3 extends over 12 amino acids. The CDR3 DNA follows: TGTGCCAGCCTTGGAAGGGGGTCTCCCCTCCACTTT. This sequence encodes CASLGRGSPLHF.

The chain carries TRBV11-3 and TRBJ2-2; no definite D call. The V gene lost 1 base and the J gene lost 3 bases, with 9 bases spanning the gap. The CDR3 totals 15 residues. Germline CDR1 reads SGHNT; CDR2 reads YENEEA. CDR3 bases: TGTGCCAGCAGCTTAGCAGTGGCAGACACCGGGGAGCTGTTTTTT. Amino acid sequence: CASSLAVADTGELFF.

V usage is TRBV6-2 or TRBV6-3 and J usage is TRBJ1-1, with no clear D. CDR1 and CDR2 from the germline V gene are MNHEY and SVGEGT. With 6 bases removed from V and 0 bases from J, the gap between germline ends came to 8 bases. The CDR3 sequence is 13 residues long. The chain's CDR3 is CASSLAMNTEAFF. CDR3 bases: TGTGCCAGCAGCCTCGCCATGAACACTGAAGCTTTCTTT.

The chain uses TRBV10-3 and TRBJ1-5; D remains unclear. CDR3 length equals 14 residues. V was shortened by 0 bases and J by 5 bases, with 8 bases between the two germline ends. From germline, CDR1 is ENHRY and CDR2 SYGVKD. The CDR3 nucleotides are TGTGCCATCAGTGAGTCATCGGAATATCAGCCCCAGCATTTT. Protein product: CAISESSEYQPQHF.

The J gene is TRBJ1-5, the V gene TRBV30; D may be TRBD1 (6 bases). CDR1 and CDR2 (germline): GTSNPN, SVGIG (reference sequence). The CDR3 is 14 residues long. V lost 2 bases and J lost 4, with 12 bases in between. The CDR3 protein is CAWSSGTSNQPQHF. DNA for the CDR3: TGTGCCTGGAGTTCCGGGACATCAAATCAGCCCCAGCATTTT. The entire variable domain, with the rest obtained from reference TRBV30 and TRBJ1-5, is as follows: SQTIHQWPATLVQPVGSPLSLECTVEGTSNPNLYWYRQAAGRGLQLLFYSVGIGQISSEVPQNLSASRPQDRQFILSSKKLLLSDSGFYLCAWSSGTSNQPQHFGDGTRLSIL.

The CDR3 DNA reads TGTGCCAGCAGCCGGGACGGTAATGAAAAACTGTTTTTT. This encodes CASSRDGNEKLFF. The V call is TRBV6-5, the J call TRBJ1-4, with a weak D call TRBD1 (5 bases). Germline CDR1 MNHEY, CDR2 SVGAGI. This CDR3 region has 13 residues. Deletions cut 6 bases from V and 4 bases from J, with 9 bases between.

This chain links TRBV7-2 with TRBJ2-2; 7 bases agree with TRBD2. V shed 2 bases, J shed 5 bases, and the junction held 5 bases outside the gene matches. The CDR3 extends over 15 amino acids. CDR1 and CDR2 (germline): SGHTA, FQGNSA. As DNA, the CDR3 is TGTGCCAGCAGCTTATACCAGGGAGGGACCGGGGAGCTGTTTTTT. Protein: CASSLYQGGTGELFF.

The chain uses TRBV5-1 and TRBJ2-3; D not certain. The CDR3 has 14 residues. V gave up 0 bases and J gave up 5 bases, with 10 bases separating them. Germline CDR1 is SGHRS and CDR2 is YFSETQ. CDR3 coding DNA: TGCGCCAGCAGCTTGGGGAATGGTGGAGATACGCAGTATTTT. It is translated as CASSLGNGGDTQYF.

The chain links TRBV4-2 to TRBJ2-2, with no clear D. The length of the CDR3 is 16 residues. CDR1 LGHNA and CDR2 YNFKEQ come from the germline V gene. V was pared by 1 base and J by 1 base, with 10 bases between. In nucleotides, the CDR3 is TGTGCCAGCAGCCAAGCTGGAGCCGGGAACACCGGGGAGCTGTTTTTT. Translating it yields CASSQAGAGNTGELFF.

The genes are TRBV21-1 and TRBJ2-1; the DNA was not compared with TRBD1, the D call given in the table. TRBV21-1 corresponds to a pseudogene. The CDR3 runs to 12 residues. The CDR3 DNA follows: TGTGCCAGCAGCAAAGCCACAGGCGAGCAGTTCTTC. Amino acid sequence: CASSKATGEQFF.

J is TRBJ1-1 and V is TRBV3-1 (or the pseudogene TRBV3-2), with no clear D. This CDR3 spans 14 amino acids. Trimming took 2 bases from V and 0 from J, leaving 7 bases between them. Germline V CDR1 and CDR2: LGHDT, YNNKEL (reference sequence). For the CDR3, the DNA is TGTGCCAGCAGCCAATGGAGCATGAACACTGAAGCTTTCTTT. This gives the protein CASSQWSMNTEAFF.